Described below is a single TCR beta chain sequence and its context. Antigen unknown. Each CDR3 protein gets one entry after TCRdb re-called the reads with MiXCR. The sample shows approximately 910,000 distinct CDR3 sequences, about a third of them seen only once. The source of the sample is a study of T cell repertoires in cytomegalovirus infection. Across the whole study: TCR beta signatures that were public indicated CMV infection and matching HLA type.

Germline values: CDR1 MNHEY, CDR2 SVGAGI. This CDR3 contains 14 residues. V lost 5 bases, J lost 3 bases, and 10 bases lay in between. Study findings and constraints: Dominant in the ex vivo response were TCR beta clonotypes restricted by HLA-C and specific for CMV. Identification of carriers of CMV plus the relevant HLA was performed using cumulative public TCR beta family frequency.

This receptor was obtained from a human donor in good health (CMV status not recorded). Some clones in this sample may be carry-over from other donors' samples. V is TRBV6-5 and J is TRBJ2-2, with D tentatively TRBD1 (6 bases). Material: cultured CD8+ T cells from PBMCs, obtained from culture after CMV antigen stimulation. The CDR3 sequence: CASSQQGYTGELFF. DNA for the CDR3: TGTGCCAGCAGTCAACAGGGCTACACCGGGGAGCTGTTTTTT.